This is a list of T cell receptor beta chains from one sample in a study of blood T cell repertoires in COVID-19. Repertoires were generated with immunoSEQ multiplex PCR, while TCRdb's copy carries only in-frame clones and drops some. Here the sample spans 450,000 to 500,000 clones, approximately 83% being singletons. The source material was peripheral blood. These receptor sequences come from a human donor in a cohort sampled during active COVID-19. CDR3s include the opening cysteine and the closing phenylalanine or tryptophan.

V	J	CDR3
TRBV2	TRBJ2-7	CASSFVPTVGQYF
TRBV2	TRBJ2-7	CASSEGLAVHEQYF
TRBV5-1	TRBJ1-1	CASTSGGENTEAFF
TRBV4-2	TRBJ2-3	CASSQVPAGSTDTQYF
TRBV27	TRBJ2-1	CASSPDRLAGIEQFF
TRBV30	TRBJ1-1	CAWSAPRTGRNTEAFF
TRBV3-1/TRBV3-2	TRBJ1-3	CASTLGGTGGNTIYF
TRBV19	TRBJ1-5	CASSITGDRQPQHF
TRBV7-9	TRBJ2-7	CASSLETPREQYF
TRBV30	TRBJ2-3	CAWNRGRDTDTQYF
TRBV6-5	TRBJ1-1	CASSSPKASGAFF
TRBV5-8	TRBJ2-3	CASSGALKSTDTQYF